This T cell receptor (beta chain) originates from a study of OX40 agonist ivuxolimab in advanced cancers. Profiling relied on immunoSEQ multiplex PCR, and the TCRdb table lists in-frame clones only, not all of them. The sample holds some 60,000 clones, roughly 86% seen once. The clonotype was recovered from an adult with an advanced solid tumor such as melanoma, head and neck, liver or kidney cancer. The source was CD4+ or CD8+ T cells sorted from blood, collected in a trial of the OX40 agonist ivuxolimab.

The CDR3 nucleotides are TGTGCCAGCAGCGTAGCCGGGGGACAGGGGACTGAAGCTTTCTTT. Residues: CASSVAGGQGTEAFF. The rearrangement uses TRBV9 and TRBJ1-1, with TRBD1 matching over 10 bases. Germline V gene lookup returns CDR1 SGDLS and CDR2 YYNGEE. The CDR3 runs 15 residues. V was clipped by 0 bases and J by 5 bases; unmatched bases: 4.